Here is one T cell receptor beta chain with its context. Its antigen is unknown. This CDR3 contains 11 residues. Germline V gene data show CDR1 as DFQATT and CDR2 as SNEGSKA (reference sequence). This record belongs to a study of cytomegalovirus exposure and HLA in healthy donors. General study results and limits: Later analysis placed DRB1 highest and HLA-C lowest in TCR association rates, which differed by HLA locus. When presence/absence was analysed, sequencing depth was taken to be roughly uniform across donors. The authors enumerated around 150 TCR beta chains as linked to cytomegalovirus.

The PCR had 60 Vbeta and 13 Jbeta primers. TCRdb's table, derived via immunoSEQ multiplex PCR, lists solely in-frame clones and lacks some. The table lists around 170,000 clones, roughly four fifths of them singletons. The TCR sequence derives from a young woman in good health and CMV-seronegative. Sequenced: PBMCs. The gene calls are TRBV20-1 and TRBJ2-5, with D unclear. TRBJ2-7 explains the end of the DNA better; the J call may be wrong. CDR3 coding DNA: TGCGCACCGCGGCTAGTTACCGAGCAGTACTTC. It encodes CAPRLVTEQYF.